What follows are 26 T cell receptor beta chains derived from one specimen sequenced in a study of Graves' ophthalmopathy and Graves' hyperthyroidism. RNA transcripts yielded amplified TCR beta CDR3 regions. RT-PCR in the first round used HTBI primers; a second-round multiplex PCR followed. TCRdb re-derived calls from the multiplex PCR reads in MiXCR, one entry per CDR3 protein. The sample records over a million distinct CDR3 sequences, about 38% being singletons. The sample comprised peripheral blood or thyroid tissue (not recorded which). These receptors were collected from an adult man with Graves' hyperthyroidism.

This clonotype was counted only a few times. The rearrangement joins TRBV5-1 to TRBJ2-5; 7 bases align to TRBD1. The V and J ends lost 2 bases and 3 bases, in that order; junction bases with no gene match: 4. The CDR3 sequence is 14 residues long. Germline V gives CDR1 SGHRS, CDR2 YFSETQ. The CDR3 spells CASSFQGVEETQYF. The CDR3 coding sequence is TGCGCCAGCAGCTTTCAGGGGGTGGAAGAGACCCAGTACTTC.

Many counts were recorded for this clonotype. V usage is TRBV7-2 and J usage is TRBJ2-7, with 8 nucleotides matching TRBD1. The CDR3 has 15 amino acids. Germline V lookup: CDR1 SGHTA, CDR2 FQGNSA. Germline trimming cut 7 bases from V and 0 bases from J; bases unmatched to any gene: 8. The CDR3: CASTARDRSSYEQYF. The CDR3 DNA reads TGTGCCAGCACGGCCCGGGACAGGAGCTCCTACGAGCAGTACTTC.

About this clonotype itself: Possible read error: a much larger clone is one base away. The rearrangement uses TRBV12-3 or TRBV12-4 and TRBJ1-1, with TRBD1 as a possible D gene (6 bases). V was pared by 7 bases and J by 1 base, with 13 bases between. The CDR3 is 14 residues long. In nucleotides, the CDR3 is TGTGCCAGCAATACCGGGACAACGAACACTGAAGCTTTCTTT. Translating it yields CASNTGTTNTEAFF.

The chain carries TRBV29-1 and TRBJ2-5; D might be TRBD2 (5 bases). V lost 8 bases, J lost 1 base, and 14 bases lay in between. Germline CDR1 is SQVTM and CDR2 is ANQGSEA. The length of the CDR3 is 13 residues. The chain's CDR3 is CSLKTGSQETQYF. In DNA, the CDR3 is TGCAGCTTAAAGACGGGGAGCCAAGAGACCCAGTACTTC.

V is TRBV12-3 or TRBV12-4 and J is TRBJ2-5; TRBD2 matches at 8 bases. The V gene end was trimmed by 6 bases and the J gene end by 2 bases; junction bases not matched to a gene: 11. The CDR3 extends over 16 amino acids. Here the CDR3 reads CASSPGLSGGQETQYF. CDR3 nucleotides: TGTGCCAGCAGCCCCGGACTATCGGGAGGGCAAGAGACCCAGTACTTC.

This rearrangement joins TRBV20-1 to TRBJ1-2, with TRBD1 identical over 7 bases. The CDR3 is 14 residues long. Trimming took 2 bases from V and 8 from J; bases not matched to a gene: 11. Germline V gene lookup returns CDR1 DFQATT and CDR2 SNEGSKA (reference sequence). The chain's CDR3 is CSARKTGRAGGYTF. Written as DNA, the CDR3 is TGCAGTGCTAGAAAGACAGGGAGGGCAGGCGGCTACACCTTC.

This clonotype was counted a single time. The chain has TRBV12-3 or TRBV12-4 and TRBJ2-7; tentatively, D is TRBD1 (6 bases). The CDR3 consists of 14 residues. Trimming left V 5 bases short and J 5 bases short, with 16 bases between. The CDR3 is CASSPTGPHNEQYF. DNA for the CDR3: TGTGCCAGCAGTCCCACAGGGCCCCACAACGAGCAGTACTTC.

This chain links TRBV2 with TRBJ2-5; 8 bases align to TRBD2. The germline V gene has CDR1 SNHLY and CDR2 FYNNEI. V lost 7 bases, J lost 7 bases, and 8 bases stayed unmatched. The CDR3 totals 13 residues. The CDR3 sequence is CASTRTSMGTQYF. For the CDR3, the DNA is TGTGCCAGCACCCGGACTAGCATGGGGACCCAGTACTTC.

The table lists this clonotype with many counts. V gene TRBV25-1 combines with J gene TRBJ1-3, with no clear D. The V and J ends lost 4 bases and 11 bases respectively, with 6 bases between them. Germline V gene lookup returns CDR1 MGHDK and CDR2 SYGVNS. CDR3 size: 10 residues. CDR3 sequence: CASSGTAIYF. The CDR3, as DNA: TGTGCCAGCAGTGGGACCGCCATATATTTT.

This clonotype has ten or more counts. The V call is TRBV7-2, the J call TRBJ2-7; no reliable D call. V was trimmed by 1 base and J by 6 bases, leaving 19 bases between them. Germline CDR1 and CDR2: SGHTA and FQGNSA. This CDR3 has 16 residues. The CDR3 reads CASSLGPSTLSAEQYF. CDR3 nucleotides: TGTGCCAGCAGCTTAGGCCCTTCTACACTGTCGGCCGAGCAGTACTTC.

Note on this clonotype: This may stem from a read error, because a much larger clone lies one nucleotide away. V is TRBV5-1 and J is TRBJ1-1; D unresolved. CDR3 length equals 12 residues. The V gene's germline CDR1 is SGHRS and CDR2 YFSETQ. The CDR3 nucleotides read TGTGCCAGCAGCTCTACATCGCTAGGGGCTTTCTTT. Translated, it gives CASSSTSLGAFF.

This clonotype was counted at least ten times. The chain employs TRBV19 and TRBJ1-2; TRBD1 matches 7 bases. Trimming took 5 bases from V and 4 from J; bases not matched to a gene: 10. The CDR3 is 15 residues long. The germline V gene encodes CDR1 LNHDA and CDR2 SQIVND (reference sequence). The CDR3 nucleotides are TGTGCCAGTAGTCCCTCGACAGGGCGAGTCTATGGCTACACCTTC. It codes for CASSPSTGRVYGYTF.

This clonotype has just one count. The junction differs from germline at one of its ends, possibly a read error. The genes are TRBV29-1 and TRBJ2-6, with 7 bases matching TRBD1. Germline values: CDR1 SQVTM, CDR2 ANQGSEA. CDR3 length equals 13 residues. The CDR3 DNA is TGCAGCGTTGAGACAGACAGGGCGAACGTCCTGACTTTC. This codes for CSVETDRANVLTF.

This clonotype showed up just a few times. The chain joins TRBV6-2 or TRBV6-3 to TRBJ2-7; D remains unclear. V was trimmed by 2 bases and J by 3 bases, leaving 8 bases between them. This CDR3 contains 13 residues. From germline, CDR1 is MNHEY and CDR2 SVGEGT. The CDR3 DNA follows: TGTGCCAGCAGTTACGGGTTCTACTACGAGCAGTACTTC. It yields the protein CASSYGFYYEQYF.

In this sample, this clonotype turned up many times. The chain uses TRBV25-1 and TRBJ2-5, with a weak D call TRBD1 (6 bases). Trimming stripped 1 base from V and 1 base from J, with 10 bases between. Germline V gene data show CDR1 as MGHDK and CDR2 as SYGVNS. The length of the CDR3 is 15 residues. The CDR3, as DNA: TGTGCCAGCAGTGAATCCGGGACACCCCAAGAGACCCAGTACTTC. Translating gives CASSESGTPQETQYF.

Ten or more counts support this clonotype. V and J are TRBV6-2 or TRBV6-3 and TRBJ1-1, with D unclear. The CDR3 loop spans 11 amino acids. V dropped 8 bases and J dropped 1 base, with 5 bases sitting between them. CDR1 and CDR2 from the germline V gene are MNHEY and SVGEGT. The DNA for the CDR3 is TGTGCCAGCTGGTGGAACACTGAAGCTTTCTTT. It encodes CASWWNTEAFF.

This clonotype was seen more than once but under ten times. CDR3 sequence: CASSLYSGGFYEQYF. CDR3 DNA sequence: TGTGCCAGCAGTTTATATAGCGGGGGCTTCTACGAGCAGTACTTC. The J gene is TRBJ2-7, the V gene TRBV28, with 9 bases fitting TRBD2. CDR3 length: 15 residues. After removal of 1 base from V and 3 bases from J, the junction contained 4 bases not matched to a gene. CDR1 MDHEN and CDR2 SYDVKM come from the germline V gene.

The gene calls are TRBV12-3 or TRBV12-4 and TRBJ1-4; perhaps TRBD1 as D (6 bases). With 6 bases removed from V and 4 bases from J, the gap between germline ends came to 18 bases. The CDR3 totals 16 residues. The CDR3 here is CASRLYTGKGNEKLFF. In DNA, the CDR3 is TGTGCCAGCAGACTATATACAGGGAAGGGTAATGAAAAACTGTTTTTT.

This chain links TRBV7-2 with TRBJ2-5; TRBD2 matches at 11 bases. Germline V gene data show CDR1 as SGHTA and CDR2 as FQGNSA. This CDR3 has 15 residues. V gave up 9 bases and J gave up 2 bases; unmatched junction bases: 8. The CDR3 nucleotides are TGTGCCAGTAGTATTAGGACTAGCGGGCAAGAGACCCAGTACTTC. Encoded protein: CASSIRTSGQETQYF.

The sample holds many counts of this clonotype. The chain employs TRBV12-3 or TRBV12-4 and TRBJ1-5; no reliable D call. The V end was cut by 6 bases, the J end by 8 bases, with 11 bases between. The CDR3 extends over 12 amino acids. CDR3 loop: CASSQAREPQHF. The CDR3 bases are TGTGCCAGCAGCCAAGCCCGGGAGCCCCAGCATTTT.

The sample holds many counts of this clonotype. The chain links TRBV7-2 to TRBJ2-7; unclear D gene. From germline, CDR1 is SGHTA and CDR2 FQGNSA. The CDR3 contains 15 residues. V lost 5 bases to trimming and J lost 0 bases, with 14 bases between them. The CDR3 coding sequence is TGTGCCAGCAGCCCGCTGACGGTGAGCTCCTACGAGCAGTACTTC. Protein product: CASSPLTVSSYEQYF.

On this clonotype itself: A junction end diverges from the germline sequence, so it may reflect a read error. CDR3 nucleotide sequence: TGTGCCAGCAGCCGAGAACCCTACGAGCAGTGCTTC. Encoded protein: CASSREPYEQCF. V usage is TRBV14 and J usage is TRBJ2-7; D not certain. The germline V gene has CDR1 SGHDN and CDR2 FVKESK. This CDR3 has 12 amino acids.

At least ten counts were recorded for this clonotype. The chain joins TRBV7-3 to TRBJ2-7; 7 bases are a match to TRBD1. CDR1 is SGHTA, CDR2 FQGTGA, per germline. The CDR3 runs 14 residues. V was pared by 4 bases and J by 5 bases, with 8 bases of the junction left unmatched. Here the CDR3 reads CASSSLGQTNEQYF. CDR3 in DNA: TGTGCCAGCAGCTCATTGGGACAGACGAACGAGCAGTACTTC.

This clonotype was seen once. The chain joins TRBV7-8 to TRBJ2-7; 13 positions match TRBD2. Germline-derived CDR1 and CDR2 are SGHVS and FQNEAQ. This CDR3 contains 15 residues. V was clipped by 6 bases and J by 2 bases; unmatched bases: 4. The CDR3 DNA reads as TGTGCCAGCAGGTCTGGGACTAGCGGGGCCTACGAGCAGTACTTC. This sequence encodes CASRSGTSGAYEQYF.

The rearrangement uses TRBV4-3 and TRBJ1-1, with D possibly being TRBD1 (5 bases). V was shortened by 0 bases and J by 7 bases, with 15 bases between the two germline ends. The CDR3 sequence is 15 residues long. From germline, CDR1 is LGHNA and CDR2 YSLEER. CDR3 residues: CASSQEGAPAREAFF. The CDR3 DNA is TGCGCCAGCAGCCAAGAAGGGGCACCGGCACGTGAAGCTTTCTTT.

The J gene is TRBJ1-4, the V gene TRBV2; D ambiguous. Germline V lookup: CDR1 SNHLY, CDR2 FYNNEI. V lost 4 bases and J lost 8, with 11 bases in between. The CDR3 runs to 13 residues. CDR3 nucleotide sequence: TGTGCCAGCAGTGGGGCGGCTTACGAAAAACTGTTTTTT. Translation gives CASSGAAYEKLFF.